The clone carrying this T cell receptor (beta chain) appeared a single time. Its antigen is unidentified. Germline-derived CDR1 and CDR2 are LGHNA and YSLEER. The CDR3 is 17 amino acids. V was clipped by 0 bases and J by 1 base, with 15 bases between them. The PCR contained 60 Vbeta and 13 Jbeta primers. Assay: immunoSEQ multiplex PCR; the TCRdb copy retains only in-frame clones and omits some. The data show about 120,000 clones, approximately 81% seen once. The data belong to a study of cytomegalovirus exposure and HLA in healthy donors. General observations from the study: Confirmation in vitro established that a few CMV-associated chains were specific for CMV antigens. The study dropped some indistinguishable V segments, TRBV6-2 and TRBV6-3 among them. Association of 15,000 to 20,000 TCR beta sequences with HLA alleles was found at 0.05 false discovery rate in a later analysis.

The clonotype originates from a man aged 30 to 39 in good health and CMV-seropositive. Input material: PBMCs. The chain carries TRBV4-3 and TRBJ1-1, with a weak D call TRBD1 (5 bases). CDR3 nucleotides: TGCGCCAGCAGCCAAGATCTATTGATAGGGGCGAACACTGAAGCTTTCTTT. Residues: CASSQDLLIGANTEAFF.